This entry lists 21 T cell receptor beta chains sequenced from one sample in a study of tissue T cells after allogeneic stem cell transplantation. Enrolled prospectively were adult allogeneic hematopoietic cell transplant recipients whose graft-versus-host disease was steroid-refractory. TCRdb keeps only in-frame clones here, not all; method: immunoSEQ multiplex PCR. The data contain 2,000 to 2,500 clones, roughly two thirds of them seen just once; the ten biggest clones take up approximately 17%. Sequenced here: transverse colon tissue, sampled at autopsy. The receptors come from an older male patient with steroid-refractory graft-versus-host disease after an allogeneic stem cell transplant. Some T cells may trace back to the graft donor.

The chain is built from TRBV3-1 (or the pseudogene TRBV3-2) and TRBJ1-2, with D possibly being TRBD1 (6 bases). CDR1 is LGHDT, CDR2 YNNKEL, per germline (reference sequence). The CDR3 spans 16 residues. V was cut by 0 bases and J by 4 bases, with 15 bases left in between. The CDR3 is CASSQDAHRVGYGYTF. CDR3 coding DNA: TGTGCCAGCAGCCAAGATGCCCACAGGGTGGGCTATGGCTACACCTTC.

This clone was counted a few times. The chain carries TRBV7-2 and TRBJ2-6, with 7 bases identical to TRBD1. This CDR3 has 16 residues. J gave up 2 bases and V 7 bases, and 8 bases lay outside the gene matches. Germline V lookup: CDR1 SGHTA, CDR2 FQGNSA. The CDR3 DNA reads as TGTGCCAGCACCCAGGGGGTAGGGGCTGGGGCCAACGTCCTGACTTTC. Translation: CASTQGVGAGANVLTF.

The chain combines TRBV12-5 with TRBJ2-5, with D unclear. Germline V gene data show CDR1 as LGHNT and CDR2 as FRNRAP. The CDR3 has 15 amino acids. V lost 2 bases and J 1 base, leaving 11 bases between the germline ends. The DNA for the CDR3 is TGTGCTAGTGGTTTGTACGGAACCCCCCAAGAGACCCAGTACTTC. Translation gives CASGLYGTPQETQYF.

The chain joins TRBV7-9 to TRBJ2-7; either TRBD1 or TRBD2 may fit D (5 bases each). The CDR3 sequence is 16 residues long. V lost 4 bases and J 2 bases, leaving 18 bases between the germline ends. Germline V CDR1 and CDR2: SEHNR, FQNEAQ (reference sequence). DNA for the CDR3: TGTGCCAGCAGCTCTGAGGGGAGCCAGGCCCCCTACGAGCAGTACTTC. Amino acids: CASSSEGSQAPYEQYF. The full variable domain, completed using reference TRBV7-9 and TRBJ2-7, is DTGVSQNPRHKITKRGQNVTFRCDPISEHNRLYWYRQTLGQGPEFLTYFQNEAQLEKSRLLSDRFSAERPKGSFSTLEIQRTEQGDSAMYLCASSSEGSQAPYEQYFGPGTRLTVT.

This clone was picked up a small number of times. J is TRBJ2-3 and V is TRBV6-5, with 8 bases matching TRBD1. Germline assignment: CDR1 MNHEY and CDR2 SVGAGI. This CDR3 is built from 15 residues. Trimming cost V 5 bases and J 4 bases; bases outside gene matches: 8. CDR3: CASSPTGVKSDTQYF. CDR3 nucleotides: TGTGCCAGCAGTCCGACAGGGGTGAAGTCAGATACGCAGTATTTT.

The chain recombines TRBV6-5 with TRBJ1-2; D ambiguous. Germline V gives CDR1 MNHEY, CDR2 SVGAGI. Trimming took off 2 bases at V and 6 bases at J, with 7 bases between the two ends. This CDR3 comprises 12 residues. The CDR3 nucleotides read TGTGCCAGCAGTTACCCCCCAAATGGCTACACCTTC. This translates into CASSYPPNGYTF.

The chain links TRBV3-1 (or the pseudogene TRBV3-2) to TRBJ2-3; D gene unclear. V lost 2 bases and J 5 bases, leaving 5 bases between the germline ends. The CDR3 extends over 12 amino acids. In germline, CDR1 is LGHDT, CDR2 YNNKEL (reference sequence). The CDR3 loop is CASSQFQDTQYF. The CDR3, as DNA: TGTGCCAGCAGCCAATTCCAAGATACGCAGTATTTT.

This clone was seen once. The chain carries TRBV11-2 and TRBJ2-5; 10 nucleotides line up with TRBD2. In germline, CDR1 is SGHAT, CDR2 FQNNGV. CDR3 length: 16 amino acids. The junction had 10 bases not matched to a gene; V was cut back by 4 bases and J by 5 bases. CDR3 in DNA: TGTGCCAGCAGCTCTCCCACTAGCGGGGTAAGGGAGACCCAGTACTTC. Its translation: CASSSPTSGVRETQYF.

A few counts support this clone. The chain couples TRBV3-1 (or the pseudogene TRBV3-2) to TRBJ1-2; no reliable D call. V was pared by 0 bases and J by 8 bases, with 10 bases between. CDR1 is LGHDT, CDR2 YNNKEL, per germline (reference sequence). The CDR3 length is 13 residues. The CDR3 loop reads CASSQDYGSGYTF. DNA for the CDR3: TGTGCCAGCAGCCAAGATTATGGGAGCGGCTACACCTTC.

This chain uses TRBV6-1 with TRBJ2-2; D remains unclear. The CDR3 loop spans 23 amino acids. Germline V gene lookup returns CDR1 MNHNS and CDR2 SASEGT. V lost 0 bases and J 0 bases, leaving 29 bases between the germline ends. The CDR3 sequence is CASSEAEVGRWADKKPNTGELFF. CDR3 DNA: TGTGCCAGCAGTGAAGCAGAAGTAGGGCGATGGGCGGATAAAAAACCGAACACCGGGGAGCTGTTTTTT.

V and J are TRBV5-1 and TRBJ2-7; D uncertain. Trimming removed 3 bases from V and 4 bases from J, with 14 bases in between. The germline gives CDR1 SGHRS, CDR2 YFSETQ. There are 14 residues in the CDR3. CDR3 DNA sequence: TGCGCCAGCAGCTCTACTGGCCAGATTTACGAGCAGTACTTC. Amino acid sequence: CASSSTGQIYEQYF.

V usage is TRBV6-1 and J usage is TRBJ2-2; D possibly corresponds to TRBD2 (6 bases). Germline V gives CDR1 MNHNS, CDR2 SASEGT. V was trimmed by 3 bases and J by 4 bases, leaving 12 bases between them. The CDR3 is made up of 15 amino acids. The CDR3 region has the DNA TGTGCCAGCAGTGAGACTAGTTTGGGCACCGGGGAGCTGTTTTTT. It is translated as CASSETSLGTGELFF.

The chain combines TRBV6-5 with TRBJ1-2, with 8 bases lining up with TRBD1. The CDR3 has 14 residues. Trimming took 2 bases from V and 7 from J; bases not matched to a gene: 6. Germline CDR1 and CDR2: MNHEY and SVGAGI. CDR3 sequence reads: CASSYDRGQIGYTF. DNA for the CDR3: TGTGCCAGCAGTTACGACAGGGGTCAGATTGGCTACACCTTC.

V and J are TRBV6-5 and TRBJ1-1; 8 nucleotides agree with TRBD1. CDR3 length equals 14 residues. The germline gives CDR1 MNHEY, CDR2 SVGAGI. With V trimmed by 4 bases and J by 1 base, 2 bases remained unmatched. This CDR3 is CASSWTGKNTEAFF. Written as DNA, the CDR3 is TGTGCCAGCAGTTGGACAGGGAAGAACACTGAAGCTTTCTTT.

V is TRBV5-1 and J is TRBJ2-5; D is undetermined. The V gene lost 0 bases and the J gene lost 7 bases, with 4 bases spanning the gap. The CDR3 has 11 amino acids. Germline V lookup: CDR1 SGHRS, CDR2 YFSETQ. The CDR3 protein is CASSLEGTQYF. In nucleotides, the CDR3 is TGCGCCAGCAGCTTGGAGGGGACCCAGTACTTC.

In this sample, this clone is large. The rearrangement links TRBV19 to TRBJ2-1, with 7 bases fitting TRBD1. The CDR3 extends over 15 amino acids. Trimming took 8 bases from V and 5 from J; bases not matched to a gene: 12. Per the germline V gene, CDR1 is LNHDA and CDR2 is SQIVND (reference sequence). For the CDR3, the DNA is TGTGCCAGTCGGACAGGCCCCTTACCCAACAATGAGCAGTTCTTC. This sequence encodes CASRTGPLPNNEQFF.

Here the CDR3 reads CASSMASGTGGEKLFF. In nucleotides, the CDR3 is TGTGCCAGCAGCATGGCGTCCGGGACAGGGGGTGAAAAACTGTTTTTT. V usage is TRBV9 and J usage is TRBJ1-4; 11 bases match TRBD1. Germline V lookup: CDR1 SGDLS, CDR2 YYNGEE. CDR3 length: 16 amino acids. V trimming: 4 bases; J trimming: 7 bases; junction bases outside the gene matches: 9.

The chain carries TRBV5-1 and TRBJ2-1; TRBD1 agrees at 7 bases. Germline V lookup: CDR1 SGHRS, CDR2 YFSETQ. Trimming cost V 4 bases and J 3 bases; bases outside gene matches: 7. The CDR3 covers 15 residues. The chain's CDR3 is CASSVDRVLYNEQFF. CDR3 bases: TGCGCCAGCAGCGTTGACAGGGTTCTCTACAATGAGCAGTTCTTC.

The chain couples TRBV29-1 to TRBJ2-1; 8 nucleotides match TRBD1. The V segment lost 2 bases and the J segment 1 base; nucleotides outside the gene matches: 13. Germline V gives CDR1 SQVTM, CDR2 ANQGSEA. This CDR3 has 18 residues. CDR3 region: CSVEFPLRDRGSYNEQFF. In nucleotides, the CDR3 is TGCAGCGTTGAATTTCCTTTAAGAGACAGGGGTTCCTACAATGAGCAGTTCTTC.

This chain uses TRBV11-1 with TRBJ2-1, with D perhaps TRBD2 (5 bases). Germline values: CDR1 SGHAT, CDR2 FQDESV (reference sequence). V was cut by 5 bases and J by 0 bases, with 11 bases left in between. The CDR3 has 15 amino acids. The CDR3 region has the DNA TGTGCCAGCAGCCGGCCGGGGAGCTCCTACAATGAGCAGTTCTTC. Translating gives CASSRPGSSYNEQFF.

This clone appeared a few times. One junction end disagrees with the germline gene, perhaps due to a read error. The V call is TRBV2, the J call TRBJ1-2, with unresolved D. The CDR3 is 12 residues long. The germline V gene encodes CDR1 SNHLY and CDR2 FYNNEI. The chain's CDR3 is CASSEVAAAIPF. The CDR3 nucleotides read TGTGCCAGCAGTGAGGTGGCAGCCGCTATTCCCTTC.